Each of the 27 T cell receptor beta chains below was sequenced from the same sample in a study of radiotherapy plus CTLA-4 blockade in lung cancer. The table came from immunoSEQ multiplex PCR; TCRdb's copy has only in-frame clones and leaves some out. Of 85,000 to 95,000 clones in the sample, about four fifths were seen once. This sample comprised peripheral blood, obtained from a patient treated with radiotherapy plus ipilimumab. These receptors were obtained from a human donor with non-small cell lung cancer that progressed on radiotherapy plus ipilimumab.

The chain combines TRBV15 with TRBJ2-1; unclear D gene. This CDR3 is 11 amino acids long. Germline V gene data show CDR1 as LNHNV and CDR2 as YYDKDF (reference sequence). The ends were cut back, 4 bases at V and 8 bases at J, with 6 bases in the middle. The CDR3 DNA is TGTGCCACCAGCATGCGAGATGAGCAGTTCTTC. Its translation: CATSMRDEQFF.

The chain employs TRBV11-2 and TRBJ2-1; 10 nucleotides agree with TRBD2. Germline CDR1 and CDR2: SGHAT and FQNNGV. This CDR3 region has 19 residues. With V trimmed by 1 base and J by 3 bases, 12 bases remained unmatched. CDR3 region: CASSLGRAGTSDLYNEQFF. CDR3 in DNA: TGTGCCAGCAGCTTAGGGCGTGCAGGGACTAGCGACCTCTACAATGAGCAGTTCTTC.

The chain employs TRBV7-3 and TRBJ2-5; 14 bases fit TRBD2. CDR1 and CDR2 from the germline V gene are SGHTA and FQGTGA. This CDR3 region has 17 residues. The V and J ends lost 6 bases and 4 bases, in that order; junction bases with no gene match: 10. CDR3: CASSRRLAGGLIETQYF. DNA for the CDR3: TGTGCCAGCAGTCGGAGACTAGCGGGAGGGCTCATAGAGACCCAGTACTTC.

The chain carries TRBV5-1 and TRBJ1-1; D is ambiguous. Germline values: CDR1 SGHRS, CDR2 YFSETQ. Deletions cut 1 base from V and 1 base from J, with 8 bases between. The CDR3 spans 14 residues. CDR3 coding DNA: TGCGCCAGCAGCTTGAATGCGGAGAACACTGAAGCTTTCTTT. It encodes CASSLNAENTEAFF.

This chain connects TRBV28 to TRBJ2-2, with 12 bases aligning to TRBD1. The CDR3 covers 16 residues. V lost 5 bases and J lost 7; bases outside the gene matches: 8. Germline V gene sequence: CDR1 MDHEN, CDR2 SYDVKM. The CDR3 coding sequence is TGTGCCAGCAGTGTACCGGGACAGGGGGCAGGCGGGGAGCTGTTTTTT. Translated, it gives CASSVPGQGAGGELFF.

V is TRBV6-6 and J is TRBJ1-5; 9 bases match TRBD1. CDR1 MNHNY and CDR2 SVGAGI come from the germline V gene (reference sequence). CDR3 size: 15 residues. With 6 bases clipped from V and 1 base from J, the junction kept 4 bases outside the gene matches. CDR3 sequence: CASSGTGKSNQPQHF. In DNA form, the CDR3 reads TGTGCCAGCAGCGGGACAGGGAAGAGCAATCAGCCCCAGCATTTT.

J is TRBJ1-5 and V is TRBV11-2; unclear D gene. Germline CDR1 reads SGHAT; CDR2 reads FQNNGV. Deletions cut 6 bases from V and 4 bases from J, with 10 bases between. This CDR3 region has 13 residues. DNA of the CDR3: TGTGCCAGCAGTTTCGGAGGGAATCAGCCCCAGCATTTT. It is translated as CASSFGGNQPQHF.

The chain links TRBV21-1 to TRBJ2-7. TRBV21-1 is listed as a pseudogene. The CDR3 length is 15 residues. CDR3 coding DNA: TGTGCCAGCAACCTGTCGGCGGGACACTCCTACGAGCAGTACGTC. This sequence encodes CASNLSAGHSYEQYV.

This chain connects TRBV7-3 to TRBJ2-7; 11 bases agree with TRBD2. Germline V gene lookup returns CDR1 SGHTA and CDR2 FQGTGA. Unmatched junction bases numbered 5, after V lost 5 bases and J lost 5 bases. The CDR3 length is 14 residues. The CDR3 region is CASSTSGRSNEQYF. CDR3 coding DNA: TGTGCCAGCAGCACTAGCGGGAGATCCAACGAGCAGTACTTC.

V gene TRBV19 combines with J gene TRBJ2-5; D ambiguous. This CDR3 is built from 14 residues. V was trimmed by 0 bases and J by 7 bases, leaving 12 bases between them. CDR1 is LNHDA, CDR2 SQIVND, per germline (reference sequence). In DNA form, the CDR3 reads TGTGCCAGTAGTATAGATGGGCCCCTCGCGACCCAGTACTTC. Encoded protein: CASSIDGPLATQYF.

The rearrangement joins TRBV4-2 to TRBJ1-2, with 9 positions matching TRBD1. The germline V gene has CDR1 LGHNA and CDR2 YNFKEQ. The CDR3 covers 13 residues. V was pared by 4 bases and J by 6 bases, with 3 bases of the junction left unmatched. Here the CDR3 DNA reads TGTGCCAGCAGCCTTGGACAGGGGAATGGCTACACCTTC. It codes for CASSLGQGNGYTF.

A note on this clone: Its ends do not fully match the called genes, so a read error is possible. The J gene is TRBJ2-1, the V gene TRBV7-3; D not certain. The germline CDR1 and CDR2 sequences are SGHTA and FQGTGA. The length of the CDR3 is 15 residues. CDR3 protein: CAGSLAHDPYNEQFF. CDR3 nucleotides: TGTGCCGGCAGTTTAGCACATGATCCCTACAATGAGCAGTTCTTC.

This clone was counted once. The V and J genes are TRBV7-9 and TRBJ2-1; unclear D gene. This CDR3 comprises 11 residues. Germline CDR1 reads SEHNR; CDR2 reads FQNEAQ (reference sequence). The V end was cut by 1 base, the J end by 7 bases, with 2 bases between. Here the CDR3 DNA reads TGTGCCAGCAGCTTAGGGAATGAGCAGTTCTTC. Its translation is CASSLGNEQFF.

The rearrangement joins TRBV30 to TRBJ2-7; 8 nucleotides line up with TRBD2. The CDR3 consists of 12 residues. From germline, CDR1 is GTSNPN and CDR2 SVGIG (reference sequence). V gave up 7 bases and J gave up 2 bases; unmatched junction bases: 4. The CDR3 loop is CAFQREPYEQYF. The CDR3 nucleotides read TGTGCCTTCCAGCGGGAGCCCTACGAGCAGTACTTC.

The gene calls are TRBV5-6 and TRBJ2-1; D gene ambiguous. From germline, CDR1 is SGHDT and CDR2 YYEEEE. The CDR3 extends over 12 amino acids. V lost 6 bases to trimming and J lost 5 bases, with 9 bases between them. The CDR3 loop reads CASTLNNNEQFF. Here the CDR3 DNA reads TGTGCCAGCACCTTAAACAACAATGAGCAGTTCTTC.

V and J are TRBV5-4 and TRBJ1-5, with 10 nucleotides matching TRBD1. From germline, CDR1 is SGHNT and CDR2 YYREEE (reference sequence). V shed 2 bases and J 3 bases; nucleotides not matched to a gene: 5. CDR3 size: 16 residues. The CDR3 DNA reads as TGTGCCAGCAGCTTCCAGGGACAGGGGAACAATCAGCCCCAGCATTTT. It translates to CASSFQGQGNNQPQHF.

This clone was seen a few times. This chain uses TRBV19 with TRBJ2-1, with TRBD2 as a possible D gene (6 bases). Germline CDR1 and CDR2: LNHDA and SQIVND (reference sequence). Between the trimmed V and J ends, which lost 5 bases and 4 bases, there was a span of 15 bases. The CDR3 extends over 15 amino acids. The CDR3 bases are TGTGCCAGTAGTTTCGTAGCGGTAAAATACAATGAGCAGTTCTTC. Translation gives CASSFVAVKYNEQFF.

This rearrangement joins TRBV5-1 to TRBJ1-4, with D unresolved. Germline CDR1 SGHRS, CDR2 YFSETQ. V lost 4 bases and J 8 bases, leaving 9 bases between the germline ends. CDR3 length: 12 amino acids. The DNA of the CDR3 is TGCGCCAGCAGCCTAGGAAACGAAAAACTGTTTTTT. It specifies CASSLGNEKLFF.

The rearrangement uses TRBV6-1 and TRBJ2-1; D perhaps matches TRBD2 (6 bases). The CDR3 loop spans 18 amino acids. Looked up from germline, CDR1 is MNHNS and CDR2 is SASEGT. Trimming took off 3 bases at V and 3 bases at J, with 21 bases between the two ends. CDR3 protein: CASSEGLQSGKVYNEQFF. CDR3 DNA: TGTGCCAGCAGTGAGGGACTCCAAAGCGGAAAGGTCTACAATGAGCAGTTCTTC.

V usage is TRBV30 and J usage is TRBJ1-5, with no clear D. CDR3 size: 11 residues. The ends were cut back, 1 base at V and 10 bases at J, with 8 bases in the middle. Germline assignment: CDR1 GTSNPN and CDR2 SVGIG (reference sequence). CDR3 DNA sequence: TGTGCCTGGAGTGATGGTGGTCCCCAGCATTTT. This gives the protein CAWSDGGPQHF.

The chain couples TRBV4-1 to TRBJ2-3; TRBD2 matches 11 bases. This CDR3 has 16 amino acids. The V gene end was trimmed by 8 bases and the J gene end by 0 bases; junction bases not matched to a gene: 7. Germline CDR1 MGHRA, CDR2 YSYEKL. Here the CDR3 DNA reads TGCGCCAGCGGAAAAAGACTAGCGGGGAGCACAGATACGCAGTATTTT. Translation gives CASGKRLAGSTDTQYF.

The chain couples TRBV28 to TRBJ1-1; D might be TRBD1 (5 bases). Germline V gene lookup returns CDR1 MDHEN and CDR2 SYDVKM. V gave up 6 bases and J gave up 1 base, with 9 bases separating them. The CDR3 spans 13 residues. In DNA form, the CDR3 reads TGTGCCAGCAGGTGGGACGGGAACACTGAAGCTTTCTTT. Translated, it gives CASRWDGNTEAFF.

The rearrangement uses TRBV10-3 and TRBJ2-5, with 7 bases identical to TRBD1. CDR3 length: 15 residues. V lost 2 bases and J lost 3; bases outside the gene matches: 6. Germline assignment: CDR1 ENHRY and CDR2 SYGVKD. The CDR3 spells CAISEAWGQKETQYF. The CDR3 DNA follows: TGTGCCATCAGTGAGGCCTGGGGACAGAAAGAGACCCAGTACTTC.

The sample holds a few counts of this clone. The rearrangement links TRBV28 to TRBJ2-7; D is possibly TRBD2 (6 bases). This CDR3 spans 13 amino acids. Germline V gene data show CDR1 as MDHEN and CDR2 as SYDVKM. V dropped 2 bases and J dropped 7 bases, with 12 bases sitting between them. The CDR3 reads CASSLGGLLEQYF. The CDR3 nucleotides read TGTGCCAGCAGTTTAGGTGGACTACTAGAGCAGTACTTC.

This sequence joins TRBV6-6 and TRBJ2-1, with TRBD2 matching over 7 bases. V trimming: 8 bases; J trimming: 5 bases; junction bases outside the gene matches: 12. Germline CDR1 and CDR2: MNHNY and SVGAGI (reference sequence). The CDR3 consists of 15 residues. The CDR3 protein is CASRDAGLGNNEQFF. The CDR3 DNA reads TGTGCCAGCCGCGACGCTGGACTAGGGAACAATGAGCAGTTCTTC.

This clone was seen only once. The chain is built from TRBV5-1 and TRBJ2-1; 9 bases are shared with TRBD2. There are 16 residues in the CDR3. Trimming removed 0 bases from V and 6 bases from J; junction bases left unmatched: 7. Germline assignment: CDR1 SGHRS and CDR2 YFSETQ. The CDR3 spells CASSLEASGIGNEQFF. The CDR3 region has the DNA TGCGCCAGCAGCTTGGAAGCTAGCGGGATCGGCAATGAGCAGTTCTTC.

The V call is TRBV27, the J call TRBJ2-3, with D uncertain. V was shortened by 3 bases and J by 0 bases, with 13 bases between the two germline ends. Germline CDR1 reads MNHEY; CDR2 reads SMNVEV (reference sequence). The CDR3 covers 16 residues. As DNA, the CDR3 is TGTGCCAGCAGTTTGGTAGGGCGGTATAGCACAGATACGCAGTATTTT. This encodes CASSLVGRYSTDTQYF.